This T cell receptor beta chain was identified in a study of vaccination and CD4 T cells after COVID-19. Oncomine TCR Beta short-read sequencing was applied to DNA from cultured CD4+ T cells. TCRdb ran MiXCR on the PCR reads and lists one entry per CDR3 protein. There are about 21,000 distinct CDR3 sequences in the sample; around half occur only once, and about 2.7% lies in the top ten. Treatment given: roughly 10-day PBMC culture with coronavirus spike peptide pools or control peptides (ViraFEST assay). V lost 3 bases to trimming and J lost 10 bases, with 10 bases between them. This CDR3 comprises 13 residues. The germline V gene has CDR1 SNHLY and CDR2 FYNNEI. A word on this clonotype: Its antigen remains unidentified.

The source material was CD4+ T cells from blood, cultured in vitro, sampled after SARS-CoV-2 vaccination. The chain has TRBV2 and TRBJ1-6; D is uncertain. This receptor was obtained from a human donor who had recovered from COVID-19. CDR3 in DNA: TGTGCCAGCAGTGACGAGCCAGACTCACCCCTCCACTTT. As protein: CASSDEPDSPLHF.